This TCR beta chain was found in a study of T cells in pancreatic ductal adenocarcinoma. The CDR3 is made up of 12 amino acids. The V end was cut by 1 base, the J end by 6 bases, with 6 bases between. The germline gives CDR1 LNHDA, CDR2 SQIVND (reference sequence). The selected patients with pancreatic ductal adenocarcinoma had surgery but no neoadjuvant therapy. Clones were sequenced by immunoSEQ multiplex PCR, and TCRdb holds only the in-frame ones, with some missing. The sample carries tens of thousands of clones, around nine tenths recorded once. The J gene is TRBJ1-1, the V gene TRBV19; D not certain. This clonotype was obtained from a human donor with pancreatic ductal adenocarcinoma. Input material: PBMCs. This CDR3 reads CASSIVGSEAFF. The CDR3 nucleotides are TGTGCCAGTAGTATAGTGGGATCTGAAGCTTTCTTT. Full variable domain (missing parts from reference TRBV19 and TRBJ1-1): DGGITQSPKYLFRKEGQNVTLSCEQNLNHDAMYWYRQDPGQGLRLIYYSQIVNDFQKGDIAEGYSVSREKKESFPLTVTSAQKNPTAFYLCASSIVGSEAFFGQGTRLTVV.